These 24 T cell receptor beta chains came from one sample sequenced in a study of T-cell reconstitution after alpha-beta-depleted transplantation in children. Unique molecular identifiers were used in preparing the TCRbeta library. TCRdb re-called the PCR reads with MiXCR, one entry per CDR3 protein. The sample carries 530,000 or so distinct CDR3 sequences, 20% to 30% recorded once. This material consisted of PBMCs, taken before TCRalphabeta/CD19-depleted stem cell transplant. The source of these receptors is a boy in the first two years of life with Wiskott-Aldrich syndrome, due to receive a stem cell transplant.

This clonotype appeared a few times. CDR3 protein: CSARITLALPTEAFF. The CDR3 DNA is TGCAGTGCTAGAATTACCCTTGCCCTGCCCACTGAAGCTTTCTTT. The rearrangement uses TRBV20-1 and TRBJ1-1; D remains unclear. The germline V and J ends were trimmed by 2 bases and 4 bases, with 17 bases remaining between them. This CDR3 has 15 residues. Germline CDR1 reads DFQATT; CDR2 reads SNEGSKA (reference sequence).

This clonotype showed up just a few times. The chain carries TRBV2 and TRBJ2-1; either TRBD1 or TRBD2 may fit D (5 bases each). Germline CDR1 reads SNHLY; CDR2 reads FYNNEI. V was pared by 10 bases and J by 3 bases, with 19 bases between. This CDR3 region has 15 residues. The CDR3 region has the DNA TGTGCCACCCACCTTAGGGGAGTTGGCTACAATGAGCAGTTCTTC. Translation gives CATHLRGVGYNEQFF.

This clonotype was observed a handful of times. The V call is TRBV18, the J call TRBJ2-4, with TRBD1 matching over 9 bases. Germline CDR1 and CDR2: KGHSH and LQKENI. V lost 6 bases to trimming and J lost 12 bases; unmatched junction nucleotides: 9. This CDR3 spans 13 amino acids. The CDR3 sequence is CASSPRQGGYQYF. The CDR3 nucleotides are TGTGCCAGCTCGCCAAGACAGGGGGGGTATCAGTACTTC.

This chain joins TRBV11-1 and TRBJ2-1; D gene unclear. The V end was cut by 5 bases, the J end by 7 bases, with 15 bases between. The CDR3 is made up of 14 amino acids. The germline CDR1 and CDR2 sequences are SGHAT and FQDESV (reference sequence). In DNA, the CDR3 is TGTGCCAGCAGCCAGTCCAATTTTGCTAATGAGCAGTTCTTC. Amino acids: CASSQSNFANEQFF. The whole variable domain, filled in from reference TRBV11-1 and TRBJ2-1, reads EAEVAQSPRYKITEKSQAVAFWCDPISGHATLYWYRQILGQGPELLVQFQDESVVDDSQLPKDRFSAERLKGVDSTLKIQPAELGDSAMYLCASSQSNFANEQFFGPGTRLTVL.

This clonotype was recorded a few times. This chain joins TRBV29-1 and TRBJ2-1; no clear D gene. The CDR3 contains 12 residues. Per germline, CDR1 SQVTM and CDR2 ANQGSEA. V lost 7 bases and J 4 bases, leaving 11 bases between the germline ends. The DNA of the CDR3 is TGCAGCGCCCTACTTGTTTACAATGAGCAGTTCTTC. It codes for CSALLVYNEQFF.

A few counts support this clonotype. The rearrangement joins TRBV12-3 or TRBV12-4 to TRBJ2-7, with D hard to call. The CDR3 totals 12 residues. Trimming stripped 1 base from V and 4 bases from J, with 5 bases between. CDR3 DNA sequence: TGTGCCAGCAGTTTAGTGGAGTACGAGCAGTACTTC. This encodes CASSLVEYEQYF.

This clonotype was recorded a few times. The chain is built from TRBV9 and TRBJ2-4; D is unclear. V lost 0 bases and J lost 9, with 13 bases in between. Germline lookup yields CDR1 SGDLS and CDR2 YYNGEE. CDR3 size: 14 residues. CDR3 sequence reads: CASSVGDLGSIQYF. The CDR3 DNA reads as TGTGCCAGCAGCGTAGGGGATTTGGGTAGCATTCAGTACTTC.

This clonotype has more than one count but fewer than ten. V usage is TRBV13 and J usage is TRBJ2-1; D is ambiguous. The V gene's germline CDR1 is PRHDT and CDR2 FYEKMQ (reference sequence). V lost 5 bases to trimming and J lost 8 bases, with 16 bases between them. The CDR3 spans 14 residues. The CDR3 sequence: CASSLKSSSDEQFF. The CDR3 DNA reads as TGTGCCAGCAGCCTAAAATCTAGTAGTGATGAGCAGTTCTTC.

The gene calls are TRBV7-2 and TRBJ2-5, with 7 bases aligning to TRBD2. Germline CDR1 is SGHTA and CDR2 is FQGNSA. CDR3 length equals 15 residues. V lost 3 bases, J lost 1 base, and 5 bases stayed unmatched. CDR3 region: CASSFPRTSQETQYF. The DNA of the CDR3 is TGTGCCAGCAGCTTCCCAAGGACTAGCCAAGAGACCCAGTACTTC. Supplemented by reference TRBV7-2 and TRBJ2-5, the full variable domain reads GAGVSQSPSNKVTEKGKDVELRCDPISGHTALYWYRQSLGQGLEFLIYFQGNSAPDKSGLPSDRFSAERTGGSVSTLTIQRTQQEDSAVYLCASSFPRTSQETQYFGPGTRLLVL.

This chain links TRBV7-2 with TRBJ2-5; 8 bases match TRBD1. The CDR3 runs to 15 residues. Trimming removed 4 bases from V and 5 bases from J; junction bases left unmatched: 9. Germline V CDR1 and CDR2: SGHTA, FQGNSA. CDR3 amino acids: CASSSMRTGRETQYF. CDR3 nucleotide sequence: TGTGCCAGCAGCTCCATGAGGACAGGGAGGGAGACCCAGTACTTC.

The sample holds a few counts of this clonotype. The rearrangement uses TRBV7-8 and TRBJ2-3; D unresolved. Germline assignment: CDR1 SGHVS and CDR2 FQNEAQ. The CDR3 length is 13 residues. Trimming shortened V by 5 bases and J by 6 bases, and 12 bases separated the two germline ends. CDR3 loop: CASSPVGRDTQYF. The CDR3 coding sequence is TGTGCCAGCAGCCCCGTTGGGCGGGATACGCAGTATTTT. Full variable domain (rest looked up from reference TRBV7-8 and TRBJ2-3): GAGVSQSPRYKVAKRGQDVALRCDPISGHVSLFWYQQALGQGPEFLTYFQNEAQLDKSGLPSDRFFAERPEGSVSTLKIQRTQQEDSAVYLCASSPVGRDTQYFGPGTRLTVL.

This clonotype was recorded once. The chain joins TRBV24-1 to TRBJ2-1, with D tentatively TRBD1 (6 bases). V was clipped by 6 bases and J by 2 bases, with 19 bases between them. The CDR3 spans 17 residues. Germline CDR1 is KGHDR and CDR2 is SFDVKD. The CDR3 DNA follows: TGTGCCACCAGTTGGGGGCCCGGGGATACTACCTACAATGAGCAGTTCTTC. It yields the protein CATSWGPGDTTYNEQFF.

This sequence joins TRBV18 and TRBJ2-1; no definite D call. CDR1 and CDR2 (germline): KGHSH, LQKENI. V was pared by 6 bases and J by 4 bases, with 10 bases between. The CDR3 loop spans 13 amino acids. DNA for the CDR3: TGTGCCAGCTCTCCTGACACGTACAATGAGCAGTTCTTC. This sequence encodes CASSPDTYNEQFF.

This sequence joins TRBV20-1 and TRBJ1-1; D is perhaps TRBD1 (6 bases). V shed 2 bases and J shed 8 bases, with 12 bases lying between them. The CDR3 has 12 amino acids. Per germline, CDR1 DFQATT and CDR2 SNEGSKA (reference sequence). CDR3 loop: CSARSGDREAFF. Written as DNA, the CDR3 is TGCAGTGCTAGAAGTGGAGACAGGGAAGCTTTCTTT.

This chain uses TRBV12-3 or TRBV12-4 with TRBJ2-1; the match to TRBD2 covers 12 bases. Unmatched junction bases numbered 11, after V lost 4 bases and J lost 4 bases. The CDR3 extends over 18 amino acids. CDR3 coding DNA: TGTGCCAGCAGTTCGATCACTAGCGGGAGGTCCCCGTACAATGAGCAGTTCTTC. Residues: CASSSITSGRSPYNEQFF.

This clonotype has just a few counts. The rearrangement uses TRBV3-1 and TRBJ2-1; TRBD2 aligns across 12 bases. Trimming at V came to 3 bases and at J to 2 bases, leaving 17 bases not matched to a gene. The CDR3 is 21 residues long. In germline, CDR1 is LGHDT, CDR2 YNNKEL (reference sequence). The CDR3 nucleotides read TGTGCCAGCAGCCACGTAGGCTGGAGACTAGCGGGAGTCTGGGCCTACAATGAGCAGTTCTTC. Protein: CASSHVGWRLAGVWAYNEQFF.

Regarding this clonotype: A junction boundary mismatches the germline segment, possibly from a read error. The rearrangement uses TRBV10-3 and TRBJ2-7, with 8 bases aligning to TRBD1. There are 16 residues in the CDR3. Germline values: CDR1 ENHRY, CDR2 SYGVKD. The CDR3 region is CATSESLSGTGTAQYF. The CDR3 DNA reads as TGTGCCACCAGTGAGTCGTTATCCGGGACAGGTACCGCCCAGTACTTC.

Only a few counts were recorded for this clonotype. The chain joins TRBV28 to TRBJ2-7; 14 positions match TRBD2. V trimming: 6 bases; J trimming: 4 bases; junction bases outside the gene matches: 8. Germline V gene sequence: CDR1 MDHEN, CDR2 SYDVKM. This CDR3 contains 16 residues. The CDR3 DNA is TGTGCCAGCAGCACGAGACTAGCGGGAGGGCGGTACGAGCAGTACTTC. Residues: CASSTRLAGGRYEQYF.

A word on this clonotype: The junction and the germline gene differ at one end; a read error may be behind it. The genes are TRBV30 and TRBJ1-1; 7 bases align to TRBD1. The germline V gene has CDR1 GTSNPN and CDR2 SVGIG (reference sequence). The CDR3 contains 17 residues. The CDR3 spells CAWRDPTGIPPNTEASF. The CDR3 bases are TGTGCCTGGAGGGATCCGACAGGGATACCCCCTAACACTGAAGCTTCCTTT.

V and J are TRBV7-9 and TRBJ2-7; the D is unclear. CDR1 is SEHNR and CDR2 is FQNEAQ in the germline V gene (reference sequence). The ends were cut back, 11 bases at V and 4 bases at J, with 3 bases in the middle. This CDR3 region has 8 residues. The DNA of the CDR3 is TGTGCCCGTTACGAGCAGTACTTC. Amino acids: CARYEQYF. The full variable domain, with the rest looked up from reference TRBV7-9 and TRBJ2-7, is DTGVSQNPRHKITKRGQNVTFRCDPISEHNRLYWYRQTLGQGPEFLTYFQNEAQLEKSRLLSDRFSAERPKGSFSTLEIQRTEQGDSAMYLCARYEQYFGPGTRLTVT.

The V call is TRBV29-1, the J call TRBJ1-5; D is uncertain. Looked up from germline, CDR1 is SQVTM and CDR2 is ANQGSEA. V was trimmed by 2 bases and J by 7 bases, leaving 12 bases between them. This CDR3 has 13 residues. CDR3 protein: CSVEYQVGQPQHF. The CDR3 region has the DNA TGCAGCGTTGAATACCAAGTAGGCCAGCCCCAGCATTTT.

The chain links TRBV10-3 to TRBJ1-1; D possibly corresponds to TRBD1 (5 bases). Germline V gives CDR1 ENHRY, CDR2 SYGVKD. The CDR3 length is 15 residues. Deletions cut 4 bases from V and 4 bases from J, with 16 bases between. This chain's CDR3 is CAISGMAGLGTEAFF. DNA for the CDR3: TGTGCCATCAGTGGAATGGCAGGGCTTGGCACTGAAGCTTTCTTT.

V usage is TRBV7-9 and J usage is TRBJ2-3, with 8 bases that match TRBD2. V shed 0 bases, J shed 5 bases, and the junction held 7 bases outside the gene matches. The CDR3 extends over 16 amino acids. CDR1 is SEHNR and CDR2 is FQNEAQ in the germline V gene (reference sequence). DNA for the CDR3: TGTGCCAGCAGCTTAGCGACCAGCGGGAGCTTAGATACGCAGTATTTT. Translating it yields CASSLATSGSLDTQYF.

The chain carries TRBV20-1 and TRBJ1-1, with D perhaps matching TRBD1 (6 bases). Trimming took off 6 bases at V and 0 bases at J, with 14 bases between the two ends. Germline V gene lookup returns CDR1 DFQATT and CDR2 SNEGSKA (reference sequence). This CDR3 has 14 amino acids. This CDR3 reads CSAQKGTLNTEAFF. As DNA, the CDR3 is TGCAGTGCCCAGAAAGGGACACTGAACACTGAAGCTTTCTTT.